The 19 T cell receptor beta chains below were found in one sample sequenced in a study of T-cell memory formation after mild COVID-19. TCRdb reprocessed the 5' RACE reads via MiXCR and lists one record per CDR3 protein. The sample lists fewer than 550,000 distinct CDR3 sequences; about 19% were seen once. The material sequenced was PBMCs or a T cell subset sorted from them (not recorded which). All receptors derive from an adult woman who had mild COVID-19 (a few samples of this study predate the infection). Cell type and time point are not known.

The chain links TRBV2 to TRBJ2-2, with D tentatively TRBD1 (5 bases). CDR3 length: 13 residues. Trimming stripped 11 bases from V and 0 bases from J, with 10 bases between. Germline loops: CDR1 SNHLY, CDR2 FYNNEI. CDR3 coding DNA: TGTGCCTTCGGCAGGGCGAACACCGGGGAGCTGTTTTTT. It yields the protein CAFGRANTGELFF.

The chain employs TRBV7-9 and TRBJ2-3; 16 bases are shared with TRBD2. Germline V gene lookup returns CDR1 SEHNR and CDR2 FQNEAQ (reference sequence). This CDR3 contains 18 residues. Trimming cost V 5 bases and J 1 base; bases outside gene matches: 6. The CDR3 sequence: CASSPGLAGGPRTDTQYF. The CDR3 DNA sequence: TGTGCCAGCAGCCCGGGACTAGCGGGGGGGCCCCGCACAGATACGCAGTATTTT.

This clonotype was observed a handful of times. V usage is TRBV24-1 and J usage is TRBJ1-3; D not certain. The germline V gene has CDR1 KGHDR and CDR2 SFDVKD. Trimming shortened V by 3 bases and J by 0 bases, and 11 bases separated the two germline ends. The length of the CDR3 is 16 residues. The CDR3 loop is CATSDRPGRSGNTIYF. CDR3 bases: TGTGCCACCAGTGATCGGCCGGGTCGCTCTGGAAACACCATATATTTT.

This clonotype has just a few counts. The V gene is TRBV23-1, the J gene TRBJ2-2; a weak D match, TRBD1 (5 bases). TRBV23-1 qualifies as an ORF whose function is uncertain. V was cut by 2 bases and J by 0 bases, with 13 bases left in between. The CDR3 has 17 amino acids. The CDR3 is CASSQTTVRANTGELFF. As DNA, the CDR3 is TGCGCCAGCAGTCAAACCACAGTCAGGGCGAACACCGGGGAGCTGTTTTTT.

In this sample, this clonotype turned up a few times. The rearrangement joins TRBV24-1 to TRBJ2-1; a weak D match, TRBD1 (5 bases). Trimming cost V 4 bases and J 4 bases, with 13 bases left between them. CDR1 is KGHDR and CDR2 is SFDVKD in the germline V gene. The CDR3 has 15 amino acids. This CDR3 reads CATSDVTVLYNEQFF. DNA for the CDR3: TGTGCCACCAGTGACGTGACAGTCCTTTACAATGAGCAGTTCTTC.

This chain uses TRBV29-1 with TRBJ2-7; perhaps TRBD1 as D (7 bases). The V end lost 1 base, the J end lost 3 bases, and 16 bases lay between the germline ends. Germline V gives CDR1 SQVTM, CDR2 ANQGSEA. The CDR3 extends over 15 amino acids. CDR3 coding DNA: TGCAGCGTTGAAGTTAGGACAGGAGGGAACTACGAGCAGTACTTC. It yields the protein CSVEVRTGGNYEQYF.

This clonotype was seen more than once but under ten times. DNA for the CDR3: TGCAGCGTAAGACGGACAGGGGGAAGAGAGACCCAGTACTTC. Translated: CSVRRTGGRETQYF. The chain employs TRBV29-1 and TRBJ2-5, with 10 bases lining up with TRBD1. V was pared by 6 bases and J by 4 bases, with 8 bases of the junction left unmatched. Germline assignment: CDR1 SQVTM and CDR2 ANQGSEA. The CDR3 extends over 14 amino acids.

The gene calls are TRBV7-9 and TRBJ2-2; TRBD1 matches at 7 bases. Per germline, CDR1 SEHNR and CDR2 FQNEAQ (reference sequence). The CDR3 extends over 14 amino acids. V lost 5 bases and J lost 6; bases outside the gene matches: 6. The CDR3 protein is CASSEDRIAGELFF. Written as DNA, the CDR3 is TGTGCCAGCAGCGAGGACAGGATAGCCGGGGAGCTGTTTTTT.

The gene calls are TRBV14 and TRBJ2-2; D possibly corresponds to TRBD2 (6 bases). Germline V lookup: CDR1 SGHDN, CDR2 FVKESK. This CDR3 is built from 16 residues. Trimming took 1 base from V and 4 from J, leaving 13 bases between them. CDR3 amino acids: CASSQGRLVPTGELFF. As DNA, the CDR3 is TGTGCCAGCAGCCAAGGACGACTAGTCCCCACCGGGGAGCTGTTTTTT.

V is TRBV6-5 and J is TRBJ1-6; the D gene is possibly TRBD1 (5 bases). Germline CDR1 is MNHEY and CDR2 is SVGAGI. The CDR3 sequence is 15 residues long. The germline V and J ends were trimmed by 0 bases and 7 bases, with 10 bases remaining between them. This CDR3 reads CASSYSRDSNSPLHF. CDR3 in DNA: TGTGCCAGCAGTTACTCGCGGGACTCGAATTCACCCCTCCACTTT.

This clonotype was seen only once. The chain links TRBV7-3 to TRBJ2-3; D may be TRBD2 (5 bases). CDR1 SGHTA and CDR2 FQGTGA come from the germline V gene. Trimming cost V 0 bases and J 0 bases, with 19 bases left between them. CDR3 size: 19 residues. The CDR3 DNA sequence: TGTGCCAGCAGCTTAACCCCGGTTGGAGCGGTGCCTAGCACAGATACGCAGTATTTT. Protein product: CASSLTPVGAVPSTDTQYF.

V and J are TRBV12-3 or TRBV12-4 and TRBJ1-1; no clear D. This CDR3 is built from 14 residues. Trimming pared 3 bases from V and 3 bases from J, leaving 11 bases between. In DNA form, the CDR3 reads TGTGCCAGCAGTTTTTCGGGAAGGGACACTGAAGCTTTCTTT. This codes for CASSFSGRDTEAFF.

This clonotype was seen more than once but under ten times. The CDR3 bases are TGTGCCAGCAGCTTCGGACAGGCTAACACCGGGGAGCTGTTTTTT. Its protein product is CASSFGQANTGELFF. The genes are TRBV7-6 and TRBJ2-2; 7 nucleotides match TRBD1. The ends lost 3 bases at V and 2 bases at J; junction bases unmatched: 3. CDR3 length equals 15 residues. Germline assignment: CDR1 SGHVS and CDR2 FNYEAQ.

This clonotype has a single count. The chain uses TRBV5-6 and TRBJ2-1; the D gene is possibly TRBD1 (7 bases). Germline lookup yields CDR1 SGHDT and CDR2 YYEEEE. Trimming pared 3 bases from V and 9 bases from J, leaving 13 bases between. The CDR3 covers 13 residues. CDR3 protein: CASSWGDSFEQFF. The CDR3 DNA is TGTGCCAGCAGCTGGGGGGACAGTTTTGAGCAGTTCTTC.

The J gene is TRBJ1-4, the V gene TRBV7-9; 11 bases agree with TRBD1. Losses at the gene ends were 6 bases for V and 6 bases for J; bases not matched to a gene: 12. This CDR3 has 17 amino acids. Germline assignment: CDR1 SEHNR and CDR2 FQNEAQ (reference sequence). The CDR3 DNA follows: TGTGCCAGCAGACCCCCGGGGACAGGGGGGAACCATGAAAAACTGTTTTTT. Protein: CASRPPGTGGNHEKLFF.

The chain is built from TRBV29-1 and TRBJ1-1; 11 nucleotides agree with TRBD1. The germline V gene encodes CDR1 SQVTM and CDR2 ANQGSEA. This CDR3 comprises 14 residues. The V and J ends lost 4 bases and 3 bases, in that order; junction bases with no gene match: 4. CDR3 bases: TGCAGCGTTGCACGGGACAGGGGGGACACTGAAGCTTTCTTT. Protein: CSVARDRGDTEAFF.

The V gene is TRBV7-3, the J gene TRBJ2-7; 7 nucleotides line up with TRBD2. The CDR3 consists of 13 residues. Looked up from germline, CDR1 is SGHTA and CDR2 is FQGTGA. Trimming at V came to 11 bases and at J to 7 bases, leaving 14 bases not matched to a gene. CDR3 region: CARGGSTHKEQYF. Here the CDR3 DNA reads TGTGCCCGGGGAGGGAGTACGCATAAAGAGCAGTACTTC.

This chain connects TRBV7-8 to TRBJ1-2; D uncertain. Between the trimmed V and J ends, which lost 4 bases and 4 bases, there was a span of 16 bases. This CDR3 has 15 amino acids. Germline V gene data show CDR1 as SGHVS and CDR2 as FQNEAQ. CDR3 nucleotide sequence: TGTGCCAGCAGCTCTCGGGTACCGGGCCCCTATGGCTACACCTTC. Its protein is CASSSRVPGPYGYTF. Based on the CDR3 plus reference TRBV7-8 and TRBJ1-2, the full variable domain is GAGVSQSPRYKVAKRGQDVALRCDPISGHVSLFWYQQALGQGPEFLTYFQNEAQLDKSGLPSDRFFAERPEGSVSTLKIQRTQQEDSAVYLCASSSRVPGPYGYTFGSGTRLTVV.

The chain joins TRBV24-1 to TRBJ1-2, with D tentatively TRBD1 (6 bases). The CDR3 extends over 12 amino acids. Looked up from germline, CDR1 is KGHDR and CDR2 is SFDVKD. The germline V and J ends were trimmed by 9 bases and 4 bases, with 11 bases remaining between them. As DNA, the CDR3 is TGTGCCACCTTTCAAGGGGGCTATGGCTACACCTTC. It yields the protein CATFQGGYGYTF.